This TCR beta chain was identified in a study of blood T cell repertoires in COVID-19 (TCRdb year 2020). Background for the entire study: The collaborator samples originated in the United States, Italy and Spain and spanned the acute and convalescent phases of COVID-19. The prospective study material was composed of cDNA or gDNA derived from T cells, B-cell-depleted T cells, or PBMCs. The dataset comprised deeply sampled blood TCRbeta repertoires from subjects exposed to, actively infected with, or recovered from COVID-19. The repertoires were released in a freely available public database intended as a resource for research on the immune response to SARS-CoV-2. The samples were drawn from the first 160 participants of the ongoing ImmuneRACE study and from some 1,300 subjects provided by 6 global collaborators. Nearly every sample came with metadata listing a de-identified subject ID, COVID-19 status, age in years and sex. Where available, HLA class I and class II types were taken from metadata supplied by the sample provider and were not determined by assay-based typing. Study-wide findings and limitations: The amount of clinical and demographic metadata varied by source and participant and was provided uncurated.

Whole blood was collected in K2EDTA tubes by collaborating institutions according to the institutions' own protocols. Collaborator samples were shipped for TCRbeta analysis as frozen whole blood, isolated PBMCs, or DNA extracted from either sample type. Its CDR3 holds 12 amino acids, cysteine through phenylalanine. Only the CDR3 region is kept as DNA, spanning 36 bases read in frame from base 1. The germline V gene yields SGHVS for CDR1 and FNYEAQ for CDR2. The junction shows trimming of 9 bases on V and 7 bases on J, and the gene matches do not reach 4 bases of it. Comment on this clone: The clone's antigen remains unknown. Base qualities are not provided; no much larger clone lies one nucleotide away.

TCRbeta CDR3 regions were amplified from genomic DNA using the immunoSEQ Assay, a bias-controlled multiplex PCR. Concerning the study's data processing: Nucleated cell counts per sample were estimated from amplification of reference gene primers within the assay. To quantify the absolute abundance of each unique TCRbeta CDR3 rearrangement, sequence reads were collapsed and filtered. For each sample, productive Simpson clonality was calculated as the square root of Simpson's diversity index over productive rearrangements. TCRdb holds this immuneACCESS table with in-frame rearrangements only. Some clones are missing; in checked studies, unresolved V genes explain under half, and the rest has no known cause. The D gene and trimming were derived from the DNA, and the V and J assignments and clone size from that table. Across this sample there are about 160,000 clones, with less than 85% seen only once. The top ten hold around 3.2% of the sample.

The receptor comes from a human donor with acute or convalescent COVID-19. The donor label of this sample is uncertain. This sequence uses TRBV7-6 and TRBJ1-4; TRBD1 agrees with 8 junctional bases. What was sequenced was peripheral blood. The nucleotide sequence reads TGTGCCAGTGGACAGGGAGGTGAAAAACTGTTTTTT. This gives the protein CASGQGGEKLFF.